Below, 22 T cell receptor beta chains from the same sample are listed, as sequenced in a study of OX40 agonist ivuxolimab in advanced cancers. Generated by immunoSEQ multiplex PCR, the TCRdb table keeps only in-frame clones and is missing some. Here the sample spans roughly 55,000 clones, over 70% being singletons. The sample consisted of CD4+ or CD8+ T cells sorted from blood, taken in a trial of the OX40 agonist ivuxolimab. These receptors all stem from an adult with an advanced solid tumor such as melanoma, head and neck, liver or kidney cancer.

The CDR3 sequence: CASSLVGDTEAFF. The CDR3 coding sequence is TGTGCCAGCAGCTTAGTAGGCGACACTGAAGCTTTCTTT. V gene TRBV7-8 combines with J gene TRBJ1-1; D gene uncertain. The CDR3 has 13 amino acids. Trimming removed 1 base from V and 3 bases from J, with 6 bases in between. Germline V lookup: CDR1 SGHVS, CDR2 FQNEAQ.

The chain has TRBV9 and TRBJ1-5; D perhaps matches TRBD1 (5 bases). This CDR3 contains 14 residues. V was pared by 1 base and J by 6 bases, with 11 bases between. Germline V CDR1 and CDR2: SGDLS, YYNGEE. CDR3 region: CASSVSWGGQPQHF. CDR3 bases: TGTGCCAGCAGCGTATCATGGGGCGGTCAGCCCCAGCATTTT.

The V call is TRBV2, the J call TRBJ1-2; tentative D call: TRBD1 (5 bases). Germline assignment: CDR1 SNHLY and CDR2 FYNNEI. There are 13 residues in the CDR3. The ends were cut back, 3 bases at V and 8 bases at J, with 13 bases in the middle. CDR3 in DNA: TGTGCCAGCAGTGATGGGGGTGCGGACGGCTACACCTTC. Protein: CASSDGGADGYTF. Drawing the rest from reference TRBV2 and TRBJ1-2, the complete variable domain is EPEVTQTPSHQVTQMGQEVILRCVPISNHLYFYWYRQILGQKVEFLVSFYNNEISEKSEIFDDQFSVERPDGSNFTLKIRSTKLEDSAMYFCASSDGGADGYTFGSGTRLTVV.

This clone turned up a few times. The CDR3 here is CASSEAPWGDTEAFF. The CDR3 DNA reads TGTGCCAGCAGTGAAGCCCCTTGGGGGGACACTGAAGCTTTCTTT. The chain has TRBV6-1 and TRBJ1-1, with D maybe TRBD1 (5 bases). The CDR3 is made up of 15 amino acids. Germline V CDR1 and CDR2: MNHNS, SASEGT. The V end was cut by 0 bases, the J end by 3 bases, with 11 bases between.

The rearrangement joins TRBV6-6 to TRBJ1-6; 8 bases are shared with TRBD1. Germline CDR1 and CDR2: MNHNY and SVGAGI (reference sequence). The CDR3 is made up of 15 amino acids. V shed 4 bases, J shed 8 bases, and the junction held 7 bases outside the gene matches. The CDR3 bases are TGTGCCAGCAGTTTTGGAAACAGGGGGGATTCACCCCTCCACTTT. Translating it yields CASSFGNRGDSPLHF.

The genes are TRBV4-3 and TRBJ1-1, with TRBD1 as a possible D gene (5 bases). The CDR3 covers 16 residues. The germline V and J ends were trimmed by 0 bases and 1 base, with 12 bases remaining between them. In germline, CDR1 is LGHNA, CDR2 YSLEER. The CDR3 DNA reads TGCGCCAGCAGCCAAGATCGAAGGGGACCGAACACTGAAGCTTTCTTT. It specifies CASSQDRRGPNTEAFF.

The V call is TRBV6-5, the J call TRBJ1-2; possibly TRBD1 for D (6 bases). CDR3 length: 14 amino acids. The V gene lost 2 bases and the J gene lost 8 bases, with 15 bases spanning the gap. Germline V gene lookup returns CDR1 MNHEY and CDR2 SVGAGI. The CDR3 DNA follows: TGTGCCAGCAGTTACCTTGGACAGACCTGGGGCTACACCTTC. Translated, it gives CASSYLGQTWGYTF.

The CDR3 DNA follows: TGTGCCAGCTTAGCCGGGAACACTGAAGCTTTCTTT. It is translated as CASLAGNTEAFF. The rearrangement links TRBV18 to TRBJ1-1; D not certain. Trimming cost V 7 bases and J 1 base, with 7 bases left between them. CDR1 is KGHSH and CDR2 is LQKENI in the germline V gene. CDR3 length equals 12 residues.

This rearrangement joins TRBV7-3 to TRBJ1-2; D remains unclear. The CDR3 totals 13 residues. Trimming pared 2 bases from V and 8 bases from J, leaving 12 bases between. CDR1 and CDR2 (germline): SGHTA, FQGTGA. The CDR3 protein is CASSLAWKRGYTF. The DNA of the CDR3 is TGTGCCAGCAGCTTAGCCTGGAAGCGGGGCTACACCTTC.

The chain carries TRBV11-3 and TRBJ1-2, with a possible D match to TRBD1 (5 bases). The CDR3 spans 14 residues. Germline CDR1 SGHNT, CDR2 YENEEA. The germline V and J ends were trimmed by 4 bases and 4 bases, with 13 bases remaining between them. The CDR3 region has the DNA TGTGCCAGCAGCTGCTCTGCGGGGGGCTATGGCTACACCTTC. This sequence encodes CASSCSAGGYGYTF.

The chain has TRBV7-9 and TRBJ2-1, with no clear D. This CDR3 contains 14 residues. V was cut by 8 bases and J by 0 bases, with 11 bases left in between. The germline CDR1 and CDR2 sequences are SEHNR and FQNEAQ (reference sequence). The CDR3: CASAARSSYNEQFF. CDR3 coding DNA: TGTGCCAGCGCCGCTAGGAGCTCCTACAATGAGCAGTTCTTC.

This chain joins TRBV7-6 and TRBJ2-5, with D perhaps given as TRBD1 or TRBD2 (5 bases each). The CDR3 runs to 20 residues. Germline CDR1 and CDR2: SGHVS and FNYEAQ. The V and J ends lost 1 base and 4 bases respectively, with 28 bases between them. The CDR3 coding sequence is TGTGCCAGCAGCTTAGTGGGGAGCGCTCAGGGTCTGCGGGTTGGAGAGACCCAGTACTTC. This gives the protein CASSLVGSAQGLRVGETQYF.

This chain links TRBV5-1 with TRBJ1-1, with D possibly TRBD1 on 5 matching bases. The ends were cut back, 0 bases at V and 3 bases at J, with 12 bases in the middle. The length of the CDR3 is 15 residues. Germline CDR1 and CDR2: SGHRS and YFSETQ. The CDR3 spells CASSLAWGADTEAFF. CDR3 bases: TGCGCCAGCAGCTTGGCGTGGGGCGCGGACACTGAAGCTTTCTTT.

This clone was picked up one time. The CDR3 is CASRPGGDPYEQYF. CDR3 bases: TGTGCCAGCAGGCCAGGGGGGGACCCCTACGAGCAGTACTTC. The J gene is TRBJ2-7, the V gene TRBV6-1; the D gene could be TRBD1 or TRBD2 (7 bases each). The germline CDR1 and CDR2 sequences are MNHNS and SASEGT. There are 14 residues in the CDR3. Trimming removed 6 bases from V and 2 bases from J, with 14 bases in between.

This clone was picked up one time. The chain employs TRBV5-1 and TRBJ2-7; 12 bases line up with TRBD1. The CDR3 consists of 17 residues. Unmatched junction bases numbered 13, after V lost 2 bases and J lost 7 bases. Looked up from germline, CDR1 is SGHRS and CDR2 is YFSETQ. CDR3: CASSLHAAGQGAKEQYF. CDR3 nucleotides: TGCGCCAGCAGCTTACACGCGGCGGGACAGGGGGCGAAAGAGCAGTACTTC.

The chain has TRBV13 and TRBJ2-3; 7 bases fit TRBD2. The V segment lost 3 bases and the J segment 2 bases; nucleotides outside the gene matches: 11. Germline V gene data show CDR1 as PRHDT and CDR2 as FYEKMQ (reference sequence). The CDR3 extends over 17 amino acids. The CDR3 DNA sequence: TGTGCCAGCAGCTTGCCGGCGGGAGTGGTGTTCACAGATACGCAGTATTTT. Protein: CASSLPAGVVFTDTQYF.

The chain uses TRBV11-2 and TRBJ2-3; TRBD1 might be the D (8 bases). The CDR3 totals 16 residues. V shed 5 bases and J shed 0 bases, with 15 bases lying between them. Germline V gives CDR1 SGHAT, CDR2 FQNNGV. The CDR3, as DNA: TGTGCCAGCAGCCCACAGGGGGGGGCTAGCACAGATACGCAGTATTTT. This translates into CASSPQGGASTDTQYF.

The rearrangement uses TRBV18 and TRBJ2-7; 12 bases line up with TRBD1. Trimming took 6 bases from V and 4 from J; bases not matched to a gene: 7. The CDR3 spans 15 residues. CDR1 KGHSH and CDR2 LQKENI come from the germline V gene. CDR3 DNA: TGTGCCAGCTCGCTTCAGGGACAGGGGGCTTACGAGCAGTACTTC. Its protein is CASSLQGQGAYEQYF.

The chain employs TRBV10-2 and TRBJ2-2; TRBD1 agrees at 9 bases. Germline trimming cut 11 bases from V and 2 bases from J; bases unmatched to any gene: 9. The CDR3 length is 15 residues. Germline lookup yields CDR1 WSHSY and CDR2 SAAADI. CDR3 DNA sequence: TGCGCCTCCTCCCCGGGACAGGGAAACACCGGGGAGCTGTTTTTT. As protein: CASSPGQGNTGELFF.

The chain links TRBV5-1 to TRBJ2-1, with TRBD1 matching over 7 bases. The J segment lost 0 bases and the V segment lost 4 bases, leaving 1 base of the junction unmatched. CDR3 length: 14 residues. Germline CDR1 and CDR2: SGHRS and YFSETQ. As DNA, the CDR3 is TGCGCCAGCAGCCGGGACAGCTCCTACAATGAGCAGTTCTTC. This encodes CASSRDSSYNEQFF.

J is TRBJ1-2 and V is TRBV7-2; unclear D gene. The CDR3 runs to 14 residues. Trimming took off 4 bases at V and 1 base at J, with 10 bases between the two ends. Germline loops: CDR1 SGHTA, CDR2 FQGNSA. The CDR3 is CASSSLRSNYGYTF. The CDR3 DNA sequence: TGTGCCAGCAGCTCACTGAGAAGTAACTATGGCTACACCTTC.

The genes are TRBV25-1 and TRBJ2-2, with D possibly TRBD1 on 6 matching bases. This CDR3 spans 15 amino acids. The germline V gene encodes CDR1 MGHDK and CDR2 SYGVNS. Deletions cut 7 bases from V and 7 bases from J, with 19 bases between. The CDR3 reads CASKEQGRGFGELFF. DNA for the CDR3: TGTGCCAGCAAGGAACAGGGACGGGGTTTCGGGGAGCTGTTTTTT.